These 20 T cell receptor beta chains originate from one sample sequenced in a study of shared clonotypes between healthy human individuals. Sequencing used immunoSEQ multiplex PCR; TCRdb keeps in-frame clones, though not all of them. The sample records around 2,000,000 clones, 85% to 95% being singletons. Sequencing used naive CD4+ T cells sorted from blood. Subset specified: CD45RA+ positively selected. The source of these receptors is a man younger than 35 in good health.

The chain joins TRBV2 to TRBJ1-3, with D possibly TRBD1 on 5 matching bases. Germline-derived CDR1 and CDR2 are SNHLY and FYNNEI. V lost 3 bases and J 4 bases, leaving 10 bases between the germline ends. The CDR3 loop spans 14 amino acids. Here the CDR3 reads CASSDRTPGNTIYF. The CDR3 nucleotides are TGTGCCAGCAGTGACAGGACACCGGGAAACACCATATATTTT.

This sequence joins TRBV27 and TRBJ2-5; no clear D gene. Germline V gene lookup returns CDR1 MNHEY and CDR2 SMNVEV (reference sequence). V was clipped by 10 bases and J by 7 bases, with 16 bases between them. The CDR3 loop spans 12 amino acids. CDR3 residues: CATTGPVGTQYF. Here the CDR3 DNA reads TGTGCCACTACCGGGCCTGTTGGGACCCAGTACTTC.

A remark on this clone: The sample has other DNA sequences that encode this CDR3 too. The genes are TRBV6-5 and TRBJ2-3; no firm D call. Per the germline V gene, CDR1 is MNHEY and CDR2 is SVGAGI. V shed 5 bases and J shed 5 bases, with 8 bases lying between them. CDR3 length: 12 amino acids. DNA for the CDR3: TGTGCCAGCAGTAGGGAAGGAGATACGCAGTATTTT. Its translation: CASSREGDTQYF.

This chain uses TRBV19 with TRBJ2-5, with 7 bases identical to TRBD2. CDR1 is LNHDA and CDR2 is SQIVND in the germline V gene (reference sequence). This CDR3 contains 14 residues. After removal of 6 bases from V and 4 bases from J, the junction contained 8 bases not matched to a gene. The CDR3 spells CASSRTVAGETQYF. The CDR3 bases are TGTGCCAGTAGCCGAACGGTAGCGGGAGAGACCCAGTACTTC.

The gene calls are TRBV7-9 and TRBJ2-1; D not resolved. The CDR3 is 11 residues long. V lost 7 bases, J lost 7 bases, and 8 bases lay in between. Germline V CDR1 and CDR2: SEHNR, FQNEAQ (reference sequence). This chain's CDR3 is CASTQENEQFF. CDR3 nucleotide sequence: TGTGCCAGCACCCAGGAGAATGAGCAGTTCTTC.

With respect to this clone: An end of the junction differs from the germline gene, which may be a read error. The CDR3 DNA follows: TGTGCCAGCAGTTTAGGCCGATTGAGCTCCTACAATGAGCAGTTCTTC. Protein product: CASSLGRLSSYNEQFF. The V gene is TRBV11-2, the J gene TRBJ2-1; D gene ambiguous. This CDR3 has 16 amino acids. Germline V gives CDR1 SGHAT, CDR2 FQNNGV.

The V call is TRBV10-2, the J call TRBJ1-5; D is unresolved. This CDR3 has 17 residues. Trimming took off 3 bases at V and 6 bases at J, with 21 bases between the two ends. Germline values: CDR1 WSHSY, CDR2 SAAADI. CDR3 residues: CASSDNPSGLIAQPQHF. The CDR3 nucleotides read TGCGCCAGCAGTGATAACCCGAGCGGCCTAATTGCTCAGCCCCAGCATTTT.

This clone was counted at least ten times. Additional DNA sequences in this sample encode the identical CDR3. The rearrangement joins TRBV5-1 to TRBJ2-7; 7 positions agree with TRBD1. From germline, CDR1 is SGHRS and CDR2 YFSETQ. The CDR3 length is 12 residues. V dropped 4 bases and J dropped 3; count of bases not matched to a gene: 1. CDR3 bases: TGCGCCAGCAGCCGGGACAGCTACGAGCAGTACTTC. Protein product: CASSRDSYEQYF.

The chain carries TRBV11-2 and TRBJ1-1, with D perhaps matching TRBD1 (5 bases). Germline CDR1 reads SGHAT; CDR2 reads FQNNGV. The ends were cut back, 5 bases at V and 2 bases at J, with 15 bases in the middle. The CDR3 runs 15 residues. The CDR3 region has the DNA TGTGCCAGCAGCCCTCGACGGACACTTAACACTGAAGCTTTCTTT. Amino acid sequence: CASSPRRTLNTEAFF.

The chain is built from TRBV4-1 and TRBJ2-6; D gene uncertain. The CDR3 is 15 amino acids. The V end lost 1 base, the J end lost 0 bases, and 4 bases lay between the germline ends. Germline CDR1 reads MGHRA; CDR2 reads YSYEKL. Written as DNA, the CDR3 is TGCGCCAGCAGCCAAGGCGGCTCTGGGGCCAACGTCCTGACTTTC. This encodes CASSQGGSGANVLTF.

This rearrangement joins TRBV9 to TRBJ1-4, with D perhaps matching TRBD1 (5 bases). Trimming took 4 bases from V and 5 from J, leaving 15 bases between them. The CDR3 sequence is 15 residues long. Germline V CDR1 and CDR2: SGDLS, YYNGEE. CDR3 DNA: TGTGCCAGCAGCCCCAAACGACAGTCGAATGAAAAACTGTTTTTT. Encoded protein: CASSPKRQSNEKLFF.

The J gene is TRBJ2-7, the V gene TRBV6-6; 14 bases line up with TRBD2. The V gene end was trimmed by 6 bases and the J gene end by 6 bases; junction bases not matched to a gene: 7. This CDR3 is 15 amino acids long. CDR1 is MNHNY, CDR2 SVGAGI, per germline (reference sequence). In DNA form, the CDR3 reads TGTGCCAGCAGGGGGGGGACTAGCGGGAGCTTCGAGCAGTACTTC. It codes for CASRGGTSGSFEQYF.

This clone was picked up one time. The chain links TRBV19 to TRBJ1-2; a possible D gene is TRBD1 (6 bases). The CDR3 runs to 14 residues. The V end was cut by 10 bases, the J end by 8 bases, with 23 bases between. Per germline, CDR1 LNHDA and CDR2 SQIVND (reference sequence). The CDR3 bases are TGTGCCACCTTGGACAGACAACTATTGGGCGGCTACACCTTC. Residues: CATLDRQLLGGYTF.

The J gene is TRBJ1-2, the V gene TRBV19; D might be TRBD1 (5 bases). This CDR3 has 13 amino acids. Trimming removed 7 bases at V and 8 bases at J, with 17 bases between. Germline CDR1 LNHDA, CDR2 SQIVND (reference sequence). CDR3 in amino acids: CASTPFLWDGYTF. The DNA for the CDR3 is TGTGCCAGTACCCCGTTCTTGTGGGACGGCTACACCTTC.

For this clone: Distinct nucleotide sequences in the sample also encode this CDR3. This chain connects TRBV19 to TRBJ2-5; 9 bases agree with TRBD1. Germline CDR1 reads LNHDA; CDR2 reads SQIVND (reference sequence). The CDR3 runs 14 residues. V dropped 6 bases and J dropped 5; count of bases not matched to a gene: 7. The CDR3 loop reads CASRRTGGSETQYF. The CDR3 coding sequence is TGTGCCAGTAGGCGAACAGGGGGCTCGGAGACCCAGTACTTC. Supplemented by reference TRBV19 and TRBJ2-5, the full variable domain reads DGGITQSPKYLFRKEGQNVTLSCEQNLNHDAMYWYRQDPGQGLRLIYYSQIVNDFQKGDIAEGYSVSREKKESFPLTVTSAQKNPTAFYLCASRRTGGSETQYFGPGTRLLVL.

This chain links TRBV6-5 with TRBJ1-1; D is perhaps TRBD1 (5 bases). Trimming pared 7 bases from V and 5 bases from J, leaving 17 bases between. The CDR3 has 14 amino acids. Germline CDR1 MNHEY, CDR2 SVGAGI. In DNA, the CDR3 is TGTGCCAGCATGATGGGCAGGGAGAGAACTGAAGCTTTCTTT. Translating it yields CASMMGRERTEAFF.

The chain carries TRBV6-1 and TRBJ2-7; TRBD1 aligns across 7 bases. Germline V gene data show CDR1 as MNHNS and CDR2 as SASEGT. V trimming: 4 bases; J trimming: 0 bases; junction bases outside the gene matches: 3. CDR3 length: 14 residues. The CDR3 DNA is TGTGCCAGCAGTGCACAGGGGATCTCCTACGAGCAGTACTTC. Translated: CASSAQGISYEQYF.

The V gene is TRBV5-1, the J gene TRBJ2-1, with D possibly matching TRBD2 (5 bases). The CDR3 has 16 amino acids. Trimming removed 3 bases from V and 6 bases from J, with 19 bases in between. Germline V gene data show CDR1 as SGHRS and CDR2 as YFSETQ. The CDR3 sequence: CASSWQTWETANEQFF. In DNA, the CDR3 is TGCGCCAGCAGCTGGCAGACTTGGGAGACGGCCAATGAGCAGTTCTTC.

The chain joins TRBV12-2 to TRBJ2-7. TRBV12-2 is a known pseudogene. This CDR3 region has 17 residues. CDR3 residues: CASRLEEGWGFSYEQYF. CDR3 DNA sequence: TGTGCAAGTCGCTTAGAGGAAGGGTGGGGATTCTCCTACGAGCAGTACTTC.

This clone has a single count. The chain couples TRBV30 to TRBJ1-5; D might be TRBD1 (5 bases). There are 14 residues in the CDR3. V shed 0 bases and J shed 9 bases, with 15 bases lying between them. The germline CDR1 and CDR2 sequences are GTSNPN and SVGIG (reference sequence). The CDR3 protein is CAWSVTQGLRPQHF. The CDR3 DNA sequence: TGTGCCTGGAGTGTAACCCAGGGACTGAGGCCCCAGCATTTT.